The subject of this entry is one T cell receptor (beta chain). No fewer than 6.5 million PBMCs went into each sample. This sample is drawn from a study of blood T cells in healthy people across ages. Alongside a J-beta primer mix, a sample-barcoded 5' primer served in a second PCR lasting roughly 7 to 12 cycles. Tags on each cDNA molecule came from a template-switch adaptor with 12 random nucleotides. Each CDR3 protein gets one entry after TCRdb re-called the 5' RACE reads with MiXCR. The sample carries approximately 2,000,000 distinct CDR3 sequences, about two fifths recorded once. This CDR3 is 16 amino acids long. Losses at the gene ends were 1 base for V and 11 bases for J; bases not matched to a gene: 16. Germline CDR1 reads SGHTA; CDR2 reads FQGNSA.

The sequence was obtained from a human donor in good health. This chain joins TRBV7-2 and TRBJ2-5; 7 bases map to TRBD1. The sequencing input was blood. CDR3 sequence (DNA): TGTGCCAGCAGCTTAGGGACAGGCACCCTGAACCACGAACAGTACTTC. It translates to CASSLGTGTLNHEQYF.